This TCR beta chain is drawn from a study of blood T cell repertoires in COVID-19. Germline V gives CDR1 LNHDA, CDR2 SQIVND (reference sequence). This CDR3 is 12 amino acids long. V lost 5 bases, J lost 6 bases, and 10 bases lay in between. The data were produced by immunoSEQ multiplex PCR, yet TCRdb's version contains in-frame clones alone and is incomplete. The sample includes about 100,000 clones, approximately 88% seen only once; the top ten take 11%. The sequence derives from a man of 80 years or more with acute or convalescent COVID-19. This chain links TRBV19 with TRBJ1-2, with D possibly being TRBD1 (5 bases). Input material: peripheral blood. The CDR3 sequence: CASSERQNGYTF. The CDR3 DNA sequence: TGTGCCAGTAGTGAGAGACAGAATGGCTACACCTTC.